This entry lists 22 T cell receptor beta chains sequenced from one sample in a study of blood T cell repertoires in COVID-19. Produced via immunoSEQ multiplex PCR; TCRdb's table is partial and in-frame only. This sample has more than 350,000 clones, with around 89% found just once. The sequencing sample was made of peripheral blood. The receptor source for this set is a woman aged 25-40 years with COVID-19, enrolled during active disease.

V and J are TRBV5-1 and TRBJ1-6, with a weak D call TRBD1 (5 bases). Germline V gives CDR1 SGHRS, CDR2 YFSETQ. CDR3 size: 22 residues. V dropped 0 bases and J dropped 0 bases, with 25 bases sitting between them. CDR3 sequence: CASSLVLRATTRLSSYNSPLHF. CDR3 nucleotide sequence: TGCGCCAGCAGCTTGGTTCTCAGGGCCACTACCCGCCTGAGCTCCTATAATTCACCCCTCCACTTT.

V gene TRBV5-6 combines with J gene TRBJ1-1; a possible D gene is TRBD1 (6 bases). V was pared by 1 base and J by 5 bases, with 21 bases between. The CDR3 consists of 17 residues. Per the germline V gene, CDR1 is SGHDT and CDR2 is YYEEEE. As DNA, the CDR3 is TGTGCCAGCAGCTTGACACAGGGCGTAAGTGTAGGGACTGAAGCTTTCTTT. Its translation is CASSLTQGVSVGTEAFF.

The chain is built from TRBV29-1 and TRBJ2-2; 9 nucleotides agree with TRBD2. Trimming took 0 bases from V and 2 from J; bases not matched to a gene: 7. The germline CDR1 and CDR2 sequences are SQVTM and ANQGSEA. This CDR3 region has 17 residues. Here the CDR3 DNA reads TGCAGCGTTGAAGACCCGACTAGCGGCTCAAACACCGGGGAGCTGTTTTTT. Protein sequence: CSVEDPTSGSNTGELFF.

The chain couples TRBV23-1 to TRBJ2-5; 7 nucleotides agree with TRBD2. TRBV23-1 is an ORF, with its function uncertain. V lost 6 bases and J lost 5; bases outside the gene matches: 15. CDR3 length equals 16 residues. The CDR3 loop reads CASSAFSRGSKETQYF. As DNA, the CDR3 is TGCGCCAGCAGCGCTTTTTCGCGGGGGAGTAAGGAGACCCAGTACTTC.

The chain carries TRBV5-5 and TRBJ2-2, with D unclear. This CDR3 is built from 16 residues. Trimming took off 4 bases at V and 0 bases at J, with 13 bases between the two ends. Germline-derived CDR1 and CDR2 are SGHKS and YYEKEE (reference sequence). As DNA, the CDR3 is TGTGCCAGCAGCCCTAGGCAGCTAGCGAACACCGGGGAGCTGTTTTTT. Its protein is CASSPRQLANTGELFF.

The V call is TRBV5-6, the J call TRBJ2-5, with TRBD2 identical over 10 bases. The V and J ends lost 0 bases and 4 bases, in that order; junction bases with no gene match: 3. The CDR3 is 15 amino acids. CDR1 is SGHDT, CDR2 YYEEEE, per germline. The CDR3 loop is CASSLVLAGVETQYF. The CDR3 DNA follows: TGTGCCAGCAGCTTGGTTCTAGCGGGAGTAGAGACCCAGTACTTC.

This clone showed up just once. The rearrangement uses TRBV30 and TRBJ2-1, with 7 bases that match TRBD2. J lost 9 bases, V lost 5 bases, and 16 bases had no gene match. Germline assignment: CDR1 GTSNPN and CDR2 SVGIG (reference sequence). This CDR3 region has 15 residues. CDR3 nucleotide sequence: TGTGCCTGGGTTGGGACTTCGGCTGGGGGGGGTGAGCAGTTCTTC. Amino acid sequence: CAWVGTSAGGGEQFF.

This sequence joins TRBV24-1 and TRBJ2-1, with D perhaps TRBD1 (5 bases). The CDR3 spans 16 residues. V was clipped by 0 bases and J by 6 bases, with 14 bases between them. Germline-derived CDR1 and CDR2 are KGHDR and SFDVKD. CDR3 sequence: CATSDLGQGRINEQFF. The CDR3 DNA reads as TGTGCCACCAGTGATTTGGGGCAGGGAAGAATCAATGAGCAGTTCTTC.

DNA for the CDR3: TGCAGCGCCACATCTAGCGGGGGTGGAAATGAGCAGTTCTTC. Encoded protein: CSATSSGGGNEQFF. The V call is TRBV29-1, the J call TRBJ2-1, with 10 bases matching TRBD2. This CDR3 has 14 amino acids. The germline gives CDR1 SQVTM, CDR2 ANQGSEA. The J segment lost 7 bases and the V segment lost 7 bases, leaving 10 bases of the junction unmatched.

A few counts support this clone. The chain recombines TRBV5-1 with TRBJ1-1, with TRBD1 matching 7 bases. The germline gives CDR1 SGHRS, CDR2 YFSETQ. CDR3 size: 15 residues. V was pared by 0 bases and J by 2 bases, with 4 bases of the junction left unmatched. CDR3 sequence (DNA): TGCGCCAGCAGCTTGGAAGGGACAGCCAACACTGAAGCTTTCTTT. Protein sequence: CASSLEGTANTEAFF.

V and J are TRBV30 and TRBJ2-7; a weak D match, TRBD2 (6 bases). Trimming took off 2 bases at V and 3 bases at J, with 17 bases between the two ends. Germline-derived CDR1 and CDR2 are GTSNPN and SVGIG (reference sequence). The CDR3 is 15 residues long. CDR3 sequence: CAWSPPGTPIYEQYV. For the CDR3, the DNA is TGTGCCTGGAGTCCCCCCGGGACTCCTATCTACGAGCAGTACGTC.

The chain combines TRBV7-6 with TRBJ2-1, with 12 positions matching TRBD1. CDR3 length equals 16 residues. Per the germline V gene, CDR1 is SGHVS and CDR2 is FNYEAQ. Trimming removed 3 bases from V and 6 bases from J; junction bases left unmatched: 6. CDR3: CASSLSGTGGFNEQFF. DNA for the CDR3: TGTGCCAGCAGCTTGTCCGGGACAGGGGGCTTCAATGAGCAGTTCTTC.

This clone was seen a single time. The CDR3 sequence is CASSPSRDTGELFF. The CDR3, as DNA: TGTGCCAGTAGTCCCTCCAGGGATACCGGGGAGCTGTTTTTT. The rearrangement joins TRBV19 to TRBJ2-2; tentatively, D is TRBD1 (5 bases). The CDR3 loop spans 14 amino acids. Germline loops: CDR1 LNHDA, CDR2 SQIVND (reference sequence). The germline V and J ends were trimmed by 5 bases and 5 bases, with 12 bases remaining between them.

This clone was detected only once. The rearrangement joins TRBV27 to TRBJ1-2, with unresolved D. V was clipped by 8 bases and J by 1 base, with 14 bases between them. CDR1 is MNHEY and CDR2 is SMNVEV in the germline V gene (reference sequence). This CDR3 is built from 14 residues. For the CDR3, the DNA is TGTGCCAGCGCGGGCAGCCCCCATAACTATGGCTACACCTTC. The encoded protein is CASAGSPHNYGYTF.

V is TRBV10-1 and J is TRBJ2-1; 9 nucleotides agree with TRBD2. With 7 bases clipped from V and 2 bases from J, the junction kept 18 bases outside the gene matches. Germline CDR1 and CDR2: WNHNN and SYGVQD (reference sequence). This CDR3 region has 19 residues. The CDR3 reads CASTDDLVSTSGPYNEQFF. Written as DNA, the CDR3 is TGCGCCAGCACCGACGATCTTGTCTCGACTAGCGGCCCCTACAATGAGCAGTTCTTC.

This chain joins TRBV6-6 and TRBJ1-2; 11 bases are shared with TRBD1. The CDR3 is 15 residues long. V was clipped by 5 bases and J by 4 bases; unmatched bases: 6. Germline loops: CDR1 MNHNY, CDR2 SVGAGI (reference sequence). CDR3: CASSTRDRGGYGYTF. CDR3 in DNA: TGTGCCAGCAGTACCCGGGACAGGGGGGGCTATGGCTACACCTTC.

The CDR3: CASSPNPRGSGSPGEQFF. CDR3 nucleotides: TGTGCCAGCAGTCCCAACCCCCGGGGTAGCGGGTCCCCAGGTGAGCAGTTCTTC. The chain is built from TRBV27 and TRBJ2-1; TRBD2 agrees at 7 bases. This CDR3 has 18 residues. Germline CDR1 and CDR2: MNHEY and SMNVEV (reference sequence). After removal of 5 bases from V and 9 bases from J, the junction contained 22 bases not matched to a gene.

This chain joins TRBV6-5 and TRBJ1-6, with TRBD1 matching over 7 bases. Germline trimming cut 9 bases from V and 6 bases from J; bases unmatched to any gene: 8. Looked up from germline, CDR1 is MNHEY and CDR2 is SVGAGI. The CDR3 has 14 residues. CDR3: CASEEGALNSPLHF. The CDR3 nucleotides are TGTGCCAGTGAAGAGGGGGCGCTTAATTCACCCCTCCACTTT.

The CDR3 is CASSSGQNTGELFF. Here the CDR3 DNA reads TGTGCCAGCAGCTCTGGACAGAACACCGGGGAGCTGTTTTTT. This chain uses TRBV5-8 with TRBJ2-2, with D possibly matching TRBD1 (5 bases). The germline V gene encodes CDR1 SGHTS and CDR2 YDEGEE. V shed 3 bases and J shed 1 base, with 7 bases lying between them. This CDR3 is 14 amino acids long.

This clone occurred a few times. The gene calls are TRBV7-9 and TRBJ2-5; weak D call: TRBD1 (6 bases). Trimming removed 4 bases from V and 5 bases from J, with 11 bases in between. The CDR3 consists of 13 residues. Germline CDR1 is SEHNR and CDR2 is FQNEAQ (reference sequence). The CDR3 DNA reads as TGTGCCAGCAGCTGGAAGAGGGGGGAGACCCAGTACTTC. Its translation: CASSWKRGETQYF.

CDR3 sequence: CASSILGAANTGELFF. In DNA form, the CDR3 reads TGTGCCAGTAGTATTTTGGGGGCAGCGAACACCGGGGAGCTGTTTTTT. The chain combines TRBV19 with TRBJ2-2; the D gene is possibly TRBD1 (6 bases). V gave up 3 bases and J gave up 0 bases, with 11 bases separating them. This CDR3 region has 16 residues. The germline V gene has CDR1 LNHDA and CDR2 SQIVND (reference sequence).

The J gene is TRBJ2-2, the V gene TRBV5-1; TRBD2 is a possible D gene (6 bases). Trimming removed 4 bases from V and 0 bases from J, with 19 bases in between. The CDR3 has 18 amino acids. Germline V gives CDR1 SGHRS, CDR2 YFSETQ. CDR3 nucleotide sequence: TGCGCCAGCAGCGCGAGCGGCTCCGGACTACCGAACACCGGGGAGCTGTTTTTT. It is translated as CASSASGSGLPNTGELFF.